The next 23 T cell receptor beta chains were all read from a single sample in a study of CD8 T cells in Susac syndrome. An amount of RNA that ranged from roughly 0.45 to 1 ug was reverse transcribed with random hexamers. TCRdb reprocessed the immunoSEQ multiplex PCR reads with MiXCR, giving one entry per CDR3 protein. The table shows 75,000 to 80,000 distinct CDR3 sequences, with approximately 94% occurring only once. The specimen was CD8+ T cells from PBMCs. Receptor source: a human donor with Susac syndrome.

CDR3 in amino acids: CASGPPTGTSYNEQFF. The CDR3 region has the DNA TGTGCCAGCGGCCCCCCTACCGGGACTTCCTACAATGAGCAGTTCTTC. The chain links TRBV28 to TRBJ2-1; possible D gene TRBD2, 6 bases. Germline V gene lookup returns CDR1 MDHEN and CDR2 SYDVKM. The ends were cut back, 8 bases at V and 1 base at J, with 18 bases in the middle. The CDR3 is 16 amino acids.

CDR3 sequence: CASSVTSGVSYEQYF. The CDR3, as DNA: TGCGCCAGCAGCGTGACTAGCGGGGTCTCCTACGAGCAGTACTTC. This rearrangement joins TRBV4-1 to TRBJ2-7, with 11 bases aligning to TRBD2. J was trimmed by 0 bases and V by 5 bases; bases with no gene match: 3. Germline V lookup: CDR1 MGHRA, CDR2 YSYEKL. The CDR3 length is 15 residues.

The chain links TRBV28 to TRBJ2-1; the D is unclear. The ends were cut back, 5 bases at V and 2 bases at J, with 10 bases in the middle. The CDR3 totals 14 residues. CDR1 MDHEN and CDR2 SYDVKM come from the germline V gene. Here the CDR3 reads CASSDWAAYNEQFF. The CDR3 DNA follows: TGTGCCAGCAGTGATTGGGCGGCCTACAATGAGCAGTTCTTC. The variable domain in full, with the rest retrieved from reference TRBV28 and TRBJ2-1, is DVKVTQSSRYLVKRTGEKVFLECVQDMDHENMFWYRQDPGLGLRLIYFSYDVKMKEKGDIPEGYSVSREKKERFSLILESASTNQTSMYLCASSDWAAYNEQFFGPGTRLTVL.

CDR3 loop: CASSAGNNNEQFF. CDR3 DNA sequence: TGTGCCAGCAGCGCGGGGAATAACAATGAGCAGTTCTTC. The V and J genes are TRBV9 and TRBJ2-1, with D possibly being TRBD2 (5 bases). The CDR3 loop spans 13 amino acids. V lost 3 bases and J lost 5, with 9 bases in between. Germline CDR1 SGDLS, CDR2 YYNGEE.

The chain joins TRBV30 to TRBJ2-5; maybe TRBD2 (6 bases). Germline V gene data show CDR1 as GTSNPN and CDR2 as SVGIG (reference sequence). The CDR3 loop spans 13 amino acids. V was shortened by 4 bases and J by 7 bases, with 16 bases between the two germline ends. CDR3 amino acids: CAWNGEVQVTQYF. The CDR3 DNA sequence: TGTGCCTGGAACGGGGAGGTACAGGTGACCCAGTACTTC.

The gene calls are TRBV6-4 and TRBJ2-1; D gene ambiguous. V dropped 3 bases and J dropped 5 bases, with 11 bases sitting between them. This CDR3 comprises 14 residues. The germline gives CDR1 MRHNA, CDR2 SNTAGT. The CDR3 nucleotides are TGTGCCAGCAGTGAGGGTGAGACACACAATGAGCAGTTCTTC. This translates into CASSEGETHNEQFF.

The CDR3 DNA follows: TGTGCCAGTAGCGGCAGACAGGCCTACGAGCAGTACTTC. This translates into CASSGRQAYEQYF. The chain employs TRBV19 and TRBJ2-7, with a tentative D call TRBD1 (6 bases). Germline V gene lookup returns CDR1 LNHDA and CDR2 SQIVND (reference sequence). The CDR3 sequence is 13 residues long. The ends were cut back, 6 bases at V and 2 bases at J, with 11 bases in the middle.

V is TRBV20-1 and J is TRBJ2-2; 14 bases map to TRBD2. This CDR3 spans 16 amino acids. The J segment lost 1 base and the V segment lost 5 bases, leaving 3 bases of the junction unmatched. Germline loops: CDR1 DFQATT, CDR2 SNEGSKA (reference sequence). In DNA, the CDR3 is TGCAGTGCTCGGACTAGCGGGGGGTTGAACACCGGGGAGCTGTTTTTT. Amino acids: CSARTSGGLNTGELFF.

This clonotype was picked up one time. This rearrangement joins TRBV10-2 to TRBJ2-7, with 10 bases that match TRBD1. The CDR3 has 11 residues. CDR1 WSHSY and CDR2 SAAADI come from the germline V gene. The V and J ends lost 10 bases and 5 bases, in that order; junction bases with no gene match: 2. The CDR3 DNA reads as TGCGCCACGGGACAGGGGCACGAGCAGTACTTC. Its protein product is CATGQGHEQYF.

The chain couples TRBV6-4 to TRBJ2-1; 7 nucleotides line up with TRBD2. CDR1 is MRHNA and CDR2 is SNTAGT in the germline V gene. Unmatched junction bases numbered 5, after V lost 6 bases and J lost 6 bases. This CDR3 comprises 13 residues. The CDR3 loop is CASSTTSFNEQFF. CDR3 DNA: TGTGCCAGCAGCACGACTAGCTTCAATGAGCAGTTCTTC.

The genes are TRBV7-9 and TRBJ1-3, with 8 positions matching TRBD1. Looked up from germline, CDR1 is SEHNR and CDR2 is FQNEAQ (reference sequence). V lost 2 bases, J lost 4 bases, and 4 bases stayed unmatched. The CDR3 runs to 15 residues. The CDR3 region is CASSLSTGGGNTIYF. CDR3 nucleotide sequence: TGTGCCAGCAGCTTATCCACAGGGGGAGGAAACACCATATATTTT.

This clonotype came up once. The chain carries TRBV20-1 and TRBJ2-2, with D unclear. The germline V gene encodes CDR1 DFQATT and CDR2 SNEGSKA (reference sequence). Deletions cut 6 bases from V and 2 bases from J, with 7 bases between. This CDR3 comprises 12 residues. This CDR3 is CSAFTNTGELFF. The DNA of the CDR3 is TGCAGTGCCTTTACAAACACCGGGGAGCTGTTTTTT.

V usage is TRBV28 and J usage is TRBJ2-1; the D is unclear. CDR1 and CDR2 (germline): MDHEN, SYDVKM. V gave up 6 bases and J gave up 0 bases, with 12 bases separating them. The CDR3 has 15 amino acids. The CDR3 here is CASRGEVSSYNEQFF. CDR3 DNA: TGTGCCAGCAGAGGAGAGGTCAGCTCCTACAATGAGCAGTTCTTC. Full variable domain (remainder filled in from reference TRBV28 and TRBJ2-1): DVKVTQSSRYLVKRTGEKVFLECVQDMDHENMFWYRQDPGLGLRLIYFSYDVKMKEKGDIPEGYSVSREKKERFSLILESASTNQTSMYLCASRGEVSSYNEQFFGPGTRLTVL.

This clonotype was detected only once. CDR3 DNA: TGTGCCAGCAGCTTCTCAGGGGGCGCCTCCTATGGCTACACCTTC. It is translated as CASSFSGGASYGYTF. V usage is TRBV7-9 and J usage is TRBJ1-2, with 8 positions matching TRBD1. The CDR3 has 15 residues. Trimming took 3 bases from V and 4 from J; bases not matched to a gene: 7. The germline V gene has CDR1 SEHNR and CDR2 FQNEAQ (reference sequence).

The chain employs TRBV20-1 and TRBJ2-4; TRBD1 agrees at 10 bases. The CDR3 consists of 14 residues. The V gene end was trimmed by 6 bases and the J gene end by 7 bases; junction bases not matched to a gene: 9. Germline values: CDR1 DFQATT, CDR2 SNEGSKA (reference sequence). DNA for the CDR3: TGCAGTGCGCCCGGGACAGGGGACCTGAACATTCAGTACTTC. Translation gives CSAPGTGDLNIQYF.

The chain uses TRBV7-9 and TRBJ2-7, with 7 bases identical to TRBD1. V trimming: 4 bases; J trimming: 7 bases; junction bases outside the gene matches: 7. The CDR3 sequence is 13 residues long. Germline assignment: CDR1 SEHNR and CDR2 FQNEAQ (reference sequence). The CDR3 DNA reads TGTGCCAGCAGCTCTTGGGACAGAGAGGAGCAGTACTTC. This sequence encodes CASSSWDREEQYF.

The rearrangement links TRBV11-2 to TRBJ2-1; D gene ambiguous. Trimming removed 2 bases at V and 7 bases at J, with 15 bases between. The germline V gene encodes CDR1 SGHAT and CDR2 FQNNGV. This CDR3 has 15 amino acids. CDR3 region: CASSLSLVSINEQFF. The CDR3 bases are TGTGCCAGCAGCTTAAGCTTGGTTTCCATTAATGAGCAGTTCTTC.

The chain employs TRBV7-2 and TRBJ2-5, with TRBD2 matching 11 bases. The ends lost 2 bases at V and 2 bases at J; junction bases unmatched: 1. Per germline, CDR1 SGHTA and CDR2 FQGNSA. The CDR3 loop spans 15 amino acids. The CDR3 here is CASSLTSGGQETQYF. CDR3 DNA sequence: TGTGCCAGCAGCTTAACTAGCGGGGGACAAGAGACCCAGTACTTC.

The chain employs TRBV7-9 and TRBJ2-5; D not certain. Germline V gene data show CDR1 as SEHNR and CDR2 as FQNEAQ (reference sequence). V was shortened by 5 bases and J by 5 bases, with 9 bases between the two germline ends. CDR3 length equals 12 residues. The CDR3, as DNA: TGTGCCAGCAGCCAGCCCTGGGAGACCCAGTACTTC. Translated: CASSQPWETQYF.

The chain combines TRBV7-2 with TRBJ2-1; either TRBD1 or TRBD2 may fit D (5 bases each). This CDR3 is 16 amino acids long. The germline V gene encodes CDR1 SGHTA and CDR2 FQGNSA. Trimming took off 5 bases at V and 1 base at J, with 15 bases between the two ends. The CDR3 reads CASSLRRGESYNEQFF. CDR3 DNA sequence: TGTGCCAGCAGCCTCCGTAGGGGAGAATCCTACAATGAGCAGTTCTTC. The whole variable domain, filled in from reference TRBV7-2 and TRBJ2-1, reads GAGVSQSPSNKVTEKGKDVELRCDPISGHTALYWYRQSLGQGLEFLIYFQGNSAPDKSGLPSDRFSAERTGGSVSTLTIQRTQQEDSAVYLCASSLRRGESYNEQFFGPGTRLTVL.

The chain is built from TRBV9 and TRBJ1-4, with 9 nucleotides matching TRBD1. The V and J ends lost 3 bases and 8 bases, in that order; junction bases with no gene match: 11. Per the germline V gene, CDR1 is SGDLS and CDR2 is YYNGEE. CDR3 length: 16 residues. CDR3 nucleotides: TGTGCCAGCAGCGCTAGTGACCGGGACAGGGTGGAAAAACTGTTTTTT. It translates to CASSASDRDRVEKLFF. Full variable domain (missing parts from reference TRBV9 and TRBJ1-4): DSGVTQTPKHLITATGQRVTLRCSPRSGDLSVYWYQQSLDQGLQFLIQYYNGEERAKGNILERFSAQQFPDLHSELNLSSLELGDSALYFCASSASDRDRVEKLFFGSGTQLSVL.

CDR3 DNA sequence: TGTGCCAGCAGCGAACCCGGGACAGGGGGGTCCTACGAGCAGTACTTC. Encoded protein: CASSEPGTGGSYEQYF. The J gene is TRBJ2-7, the V gene TRBV7-6; 11 bases match TRBD1. Germline trimming cut 5 bases from V and 1 base from J; bases unmatched to any gene: 7. Looked up from germline, CDR1 is SGHVS and CDR2 is FNYEAQ. The CDR3 is 16 residues long.

V is TRBV6-5 and J is TRBJ1-2; D not certain. This CDR3 is 15 amino acids long. The germline gives CDR1 MNHEY, CDR2 SVGAGI. The V and J ends lost 2 bases and 6 bases respectively, with 16 bases between them. The CDR3 reads CASSYGSASSHGYTF. In DNA, the CDR3 is TGTGCCAGCAGTTACGGCTCAGCATCTTCCCATGGCTACACCTTC.